Shown below are 31 T cell receptor beta chains from a single sample sequenced in a study of OX40 agonist ivuxolimab in advanced cancers. Profiling relied on immunoSEQ multiplex PCR, and the TCRdb table lists in-frame clones only, not all of them. Of approximately 52,000 clones listed, around 86% are singletons. The source was CD4+ or CD8+ T cells sorted from blood, collected in a trial of the OX40 agonist ivuxolimab. These receptors all come from an adult with an advanced solid tumor such as melanoma, head and neck, liver or kidney cancer.

The rearrangement joins TRBV7-9 to TRBJ1-1; D is undetermined. Between the trimmed V and J ends, which lost 5 bases and 1 base, there was a span of 11 bases. The CDR3 length is 14 residues. CDR1 SEHNR and CDR2 FQNEAQ come from the germline V gene (reference sequence). This CDR3 reads CASSPWAPNTEAFF. CDR3 bases: TGTGCCAGCAGCCCCTGGGCCCCGAACACTGAAGCTTTCTTT.

The J gene is TRBJ2-2, the V gene TRBV6-6; D possibly matches TRBD1 or TRBD2 (6 bases each). The ends were cut back, 1 base at V and 3 bases at J, with 12 bases in the middle. Germline loops: CDR1 MNHNY, CDR2 SVGAGI (reference sequence). The CDR3 is made up of 16 amino acids. CDR3 residues: CASSYLGGRDTGELFF. DNA of the CDR3: TGTGCCAGCAGTTACTTGGGGGGCCGAGACACCGGGGAGCTGTTTTTT.

CDR3 protein: CASSWVQGGTYEQYF. CDR3 coding DNA: TGCGCCAGCAGCTGGGTGCAGGGGGGAACCTACGAGCAGTACTTC. The chain employs TRBV5-1 and TRBJ2-7; weak D call: TRBD1 (7 bases). The CDR3 covers 15 residues. Germline CDR1 and CDR2: SGHRS and YFSETQ. The V end was cut by 3 bases, the J end by 2 bases, with 15 bases between. Based on the CDR3 plus reference TRBV5-1 and TRBJ2-7, the full variable domain is KAGVTQTPRYLIKTRGQQVTLSCSPISGHRSVSWYQQTPGQGLQFLFEYFSETQRNKGNFPGRFSGRQFSNSRSEMNVSTLELGDSALYLCASSWVQGGTYEQYFGPGTRLTVT.

The CDR3, as DNA: TGTGCCAGCAGCTTAGGAGGGGGCCGTACGGAGCAGTACTTC. This sequence encodes CASSLGGGRTEQYF. The chain combines TRBV7-8 with TRBJ2-7; TRBD1 agrees at 7 bases. Germline loops: CDR1 SGHVS, CDR2 FQNEAQ. The CDR3 loop spans 14 amino acids. Trimming at V came to 1 base and at J to 7 bases, leaving 7 bases not matched to a gene.

The rearrangement uses TRBV10-3 and TRBJ2-1, with 11 nucleotides matching TRBD2. This CDR3 region has 16 residues. Trimming cost V 2 bases and J 1 base; bases outside gene matches: 1. CDR1 and CDR2 (germline): ENHRY, SYGVKD. This CDR3 reads CAISEASGGSYNEQFF. The CDR3 nucleotides read TGTGCCATCAGTGAGGCTAGCGGGGGGTCCTACAATGAGCAGTTCTTC.

The rearrangement joins TRBV19 to TRBJ2-1; TRBD1 matches at 9 bases. Germline CDR1 LNHDA, CDR2 SQIVND (reference sequence). V shed 0 bases and J 5 bases; nucleotides not matched to a gene: 11. The CDR3 length is 18 residues. The CDR3 here is CASSIDGGDRGLHNEQFF. Here the CDR3 DNA reads TGTGCCAGTAGTATAGATGGGGGAGACAGGGGGTTGCACAATGAGCAGTTCTTC.

The chain joins TRBV9 to TRBJ1-6, with D tentatively TRBD1 (6 bases). The V end was cut by 2 bases, the J end by 9 bases, with 15 bases between. The CDR3 extends over 15 amino acids. Germline assignment: CDR1 SGDLS and CDR2 YYNGEE. The CDR3 sequence: CASSVFGGGGSPLHF. The CDR3 nucleotides are TGTGCCAGCAGCGTTTTCGGGGGAGGGGGTTCACCCCTCCACTTT. Complete variable domain (other parts from reference TRBV9 and TRBJ1-6): DSGVTQTPKHLITATGQRVTLRCSPRSGDLSVYWYQQSLDQGLQFLIQYYNGEERAKGNILERFSAQQFPDLHSELNLSSLELGDSALYFCASSVFGGGGSPLHFGNGTRLTVT.

The V and J genes are TRBV13 and TRBJ1-2; D not resolved. V lost 4 bases, J lost 1 base, and 7 bases lay in between. From germline, CDR1 is PRHDT and CDR2 FYEKMQ (reference sequence). The CDR3 has 13 amino acids. This CDR3 reads CASSSAYNYGYTF. DNA for the CDR3: TGTGCCAGCAGCTCCGCTTATAACTATGGCTACACCTTC. The complete variable domain, with remaining parts taken from reference TRBV13 and TRBJ1-2, reads AAGVIQSPRHLIKEKRETATLKCYPIPRHDTVYWYQQGPGQDPQFLISFYEKMQSDKGSIPDRFSAQQFSDYHSELNMSSLELGDSALYFCASSSAYNYGYTFGSGTRLTVV.

The chain has TRBV5-6 and TRBJ2-7; 7 bases map to TRBD1. Germline V gene lookup returns CDR1 SGHDT and CDR2 YYEEEE. The CDR3 totals 15 residues. Unmatched junction bases numbered 8, after V lost 2 bases and J lost 3 bases. The CDR3 spells CASSLGSRGIYEQYF. Written as DNA, the CDR3 is TGTGCCAGCAGCTTAGGTTCCAGGGGGATCTACGAGCAGTACTTC.

The chain combines TRBV11-2 with TRBJ2-1; D is unclear. Germline values: CDR1 SGHAT, CDR2 FQNNGV. This CDR3 is built from 13 residues. Trimming pared 6 bases from V and 3 bases from J, leaving 9 bases between. CDR3 sequence reads: CASRSANYNEQFF. The CDR3 nucleotides read TGTGCCAGCAGGAGCGCCAACTACAATGAGCAGTTCTTC.

The rearrangement joins TRBV7-9 to TRBJ1-2; possible D gene TRBD1, 6 bases. The CDR3 has 14 amino acids. Per germline, CDR1 SEHNR and CDR2 FQNEAQ (reference sequence). Trimming cost V 4 bases and J 7 bases, with 16 bases left between them. Here the CDR3 DNA reads TGTGCCAGCAGCTCGACAGGAATCAGAAGTGGCTACACCTTC. Protein sequence: CASSSTGIRSGYTF.

This CDR3 reads CASSEILMAGNQPQHF. DNA for the CDR3: TGCGCCAGCAGTGAGATATTAATGGCTGGCAATCAGCCCCAGCATTTT. This chain connects TRBV10-2 to TRBJ1-5; D gene uncertain. V lost 2 bases and J 2 bases, leaving 13 bases between the germline ends. Germline V CDR1 and CDR2: WSHSY, SAAADI. The CDR3 is 16 amino acids.

J is TRBJ2-5 and V is TRBV5-1; D is undetermined. V was clipped by 2 bases and J by 5 bases, with 19 bases between them. Germline values: CDR1 SGHRS, CDR2 YFSETQ. The CDR3 extends over 16 amino acids. The CDR3 coding sequence is TGCGCCAGCAGCTTAACACCGGGCCTCGAATGGGAGACCCAGTACTTC. Translating it yields CASSLTPGLEWETQYF.

The chain joins TRBV28 to TRBJ1-1; TRBD1 aligns across 8 bases. V was pared by 5 bases and J by 5 bases, with 10 bases of the junction left unmatched. This CDR3 is 15 amino acids long. Germline loops: CDR1 MDHEN, CDR2 SYDVKM. The CDR3 nucleotides are TGTGCCAGCAGTGACCCCGACAGGGGATGGACTGAAGCTTTCTTT. Protein product: CASSDPDRGWTEAFF. Using reference TRBV28 and TRBJ1-1 for the parts outside the CDR3, the full variable domain is DVKVTQSSRYLVKRTGEKVFLECVQDMDHENMFWYRQDPGLGLRLIYFSYDVKMKEKGDIPEGYSVSREKKERFSLILESASTNQTSMYLCASSDPDRGWTEAFFGQGTRLTVV.

J is TRBJ1-2 and V is TRBV6-5; D unclear. CDR3 length: 15 amino acids. The ends were cut back, 6 bases at V and 2 bases at J, with 16 bases in the middle. Germline lookup yields CDR1 MNHEY and CDR2 SVGAGI. In DNA form, the CDR3 reads TGTGCCAGCAGCCCGAGGACCGGGATGAACTATGGCTACACCTTC. It codes for CASSPRTGMNYGYTF.

This chain uses TRBV4-2 with TRBJ1-1; weak D call: TRBD1 (6 bases). V shed 10 bases and J shed 5 bases, with 14 bases lying between them. The CDR3 is 12 amino acids. Germline assignment: CDR1 LGHNA and CDR2 YNFKEQ. DNA of the CDR3: TGTGCCACCTCCCCAGGGGAAACTGAAGCTTTCTTT. Its translation is CATSPGETEAFF.

This sequence joins TRBV29-1 and TRBJ1-2; D is undetermined. V lost 0 bases, J lost 5 bases, and 7 bases lay in between. Germline V gives CDR1 SQVTM, CDR2 ANQGSEA. The CDR3 length is 12 residues. The CDR3 DNA reads TGCAGCGTTGAAGATCTCAAATATGGCTACACCTTC. Encoded protein: CSVEDLKYGYTF.

J is TRBJ2-7 and V is TRBV9; no definite D call. V was pared by 0 bases and J by 1 base, with 8 bases between. CDR1 SGDLS and CDR2 YYNGEE come from the germline V gene. This CDR3 contains 14 residues. CDR3 sequence (DNA): TGTGCCAGCAGCGTAGGTGACACTTCCTACGAGCAGTACTTC. Its translation: CASSVGDTSYEQYF.

J is TRBJ2-5 and V is TRBV5-6; 12 bases are a match to TRBD1. The closer fit of TRBJ2-7 to the DNA end suggests the J call may be wrong. From germline, CDR1 is SGHDT and CDR2 YYEEEE. The CDR3 has 13 residues. DNA for the CDR3: TGTGCCAGCGGGGGACAGGGGGCCCACGAGCAGTACTTC. As protein: CASGGQGAHEQYF.

V gene TRBV5-4 combines with J gene TRBJ1-1; no reliable D call. Looked up from germline, CDR1 is SGHNT and CDR2 is YYREEE (reference sequence). Trimming took off 5 bases at V and 2 bases at J, with 10 bases between the two ends. The CDR3 runs 13 residues. The CDR3, as DNA: TGTGCCAGCAGAGGCGCTACCAACACTGAAGCTTTCTTT. This codes for CASRGATNTEAFF.

The gene calls are TRBV13 and TRBJ2-7; possibly TRBD1 or TRBD2 for D (6 bases each). Trimming stripped 1 base from V and 2 bases from J, with 12 bases between. The CDR3 length is 15 residues. Germline lookup yields CDR1 PRHDT and CDR2 FYEKMQ (reference sequence). The CDR3 protein is CASSLDGGAPYEQYF. The CDR3 coding sequence is TGTGCCAGCAGCTTAGACGGGGGCGCTCCCTACGAGCAGTACTTC. Variable domain in full (rest from reference TRBV13 and TRBJ2-7): AAGVIQSPRHLIKEKRETATLKCYPIPRHDTVYWYQQGPGQDPQFLISFYEKMQSDKGSIPDRFSAQQFSDYHSELNMSSLELGDSALYFCASSLDGGAPYEQYFGPGTRLTVT.

V usage is TRBV6-5 and J usage is TRBJ1-5; D gene unclear. V shed 6 bases and J shed 2 bases, with 14 bases lying between them. Germline V gene sequence: CDR1 MNHEY, CDR2 SVGAGI. This CDR3 comprises 15 residues. Here the CDR3 reads CASRLDGIGNQPQHF. CDR3 DNA: TGTGCCAGCAGACTAGACGGCATCGGCAATCAGCCCCAGCATTTT.

This chain joins TRBV18 and TRBJ2-1; the match to TRBD2 covers 12 bases. V was clipped by 4 bases and J by 4 bases; unmatched bases: 5. Per the germline V gene, CDR1 is KGHSH and CDR2 is LQKENI. CDR3 length: 16 amino acids. The CDR3 loop reads CASSLRTSGAYNEQFF. The CDR3, as DNA: TGTGCCAGCTCACTTCGGACTAGCGGGGCGTACAATGAGCAGTTCTTC.

The chain links TRBV4-1 to TRBJ2-7, with D maybe TRBD2 (6 bases). There are 18 residues in the CDR3. V dropped 0 bases and J dropped 2 bases, with 20 bases sitting between them. Germline loops: CDR1 MGHRA, CDR2 YSYEKL. The CDR3 reads CASSQDLGGTMITYEQYF. The CDR3 DNA sequence: TGCGCCAGCAGCCAAGATCTCGGAGGGACGATGATAACCTACGAGCAGTACTTC.

V is TRBV19 and J is TRBJ1-2; TRBD1 is a possible D gene (6 bases). Trimming cost V 3 bases and J 4 bases, with 15 bases left between them. Germline V CDR1 and CDR2: LNHDA, SQIVND (reference sequence). CDR3 length: 15 amino acids. The CDR3 region is CASSIPGVTLYGYTF. CDR3 sequence (DNA): TGTGCCAGTAGTATCCCAGGGGTGACCCTCTATGGCTACACCTTC.

V gene TRBV27 combines with J gene TRBJ1-2; TRBD1 matches at 8 bases. The germline V gene encodes CDR1 MNHEY and CDR2 SMNVEV (reference sequence). J was trimmed by 0 bases and V by 5 bases; bases with no gene match: 14. This CDR3 contains 18 residues. The CDR3 loop reads CASSLFSGQVHPNYGYTF. CDR3 DNA sequence: TGTGCCAGCAGTCTTTTCTCGGGACAGGTTCACCCTAACTATGGCTACACCTTC.

This chain links TRBV7-3 with TRBJ2-1; the D gene could be TRBD1 or TRBD2 (5 bases each). The ends were cut back, 6 bases at V and 2 bases at J, with 14 bases in the middle. Per germline, CDR1 SGHTA and CDR2 FQGTGA. The CDR3 sequence is 15 residues long. This CDR3 is CASRSFRDPYNEQFF. The CDR3 nucleotides are TGTGCCAGCAGATCATTCCGGGACCCCTACAATGAGCAGTTCTTC.

This sequence joins TRBV5-1 and TRBJ1-2, with no clear D. V shed 0 bases and J shed 3 bases, with 9 bases lying between them. Germline CDR1 is SGHRS and CDR2 is YFSETQ. CDR3 length: 14 residues. This chain's CDR3 is CASSLAGSDYGYTF. The CDR3 DNA reads TGCGCCAGCAGCTTGGCGGGGAGCGACTATGGCTACACCTTC.

DNA of the CDR3: TGTGCCAGCAGCTACGGCAGGGACTCAGGTACCTACGAGCAGTACTTC. Translation: CASSYGRDSGTYEQYF. The chain couples TRBV11-3 to TRBJ2-7; D perhaps matches TRBD2 (6 bases). Germline V gene data show CDR1 as SGHNT and CDR2 as YENEEA. Trimming left V 4 bases short and J 2 bases short, with 18 bases between. CDR3 length: 16 amino acids.

The chain uses TRBV11-2 and TRBJ2-7; D remains unclear. The germline CDR1 and CDR2 sequences are SGHAT and FQNNGV. V was cut by 1 base and J by 6 bases, with 7 bases left in between. The CDR3 is 12 amino acids. CDR3 residues: CASSLGSVEQYF. In DNA, the CDR3 is TGTGCCAGCAGCTTAGGGTCGGTCGAGCAGTACTTC.

The genes are TRBV7-9 and TRBJ2-2, with D perhaps matching TRBD2 (6 bases). The CDR3 is made up of 16 amino acids. CDR1 SEHNR and CDR2 FQNEAQ come from the germline V gene (reference sequence). Trimming removed 2 bases at V and 3 bases at J, with 13 bases between. CDR3 in DNA: TGTGCCAGCAGCTTAAAAGGAGGGGCGGACACCGGGGAGCTGTTTTTT. Residues: CASSLKGGADTGELFF.